This record covers a single T cell receptor (beta chain). These data originate in a study of blood T cell repertoires in COVID-19. Study-level background: PBMCs, B-cell-depleted T cells, or T cells were the source of the cDNA or gDNA that made up the material.

In the source study's methods: The authors estimated nucleated cell counts from reference gene primer amplification. Measured with immunoSEQ multiplex PCR; TCRdb has only the in-frame clones, and not every one. The DNA gave D and trimming, while V, J and clone size come from that table. The sample has about 170,000 clones, around 83% seen once; the top ten hold roughly 19%. With 6 bases clipped from V and 4 bases from J, the junction kept 12 bases outside the gene matches. The CDR3 runs to 16 residues. Per the germline V gene, CDR1 is MGHRA and CDR2 is YSYEKL. The chain uses TRBV4-1 and TRBJ1-2; 9 nucleotides match TRBD1. Sequenced material: peripheral blood. This clonotype originated in a woman aged 70 to 79 who had recovered from COVID-19. The chain's CDR3 is CASRQNPGQGLYGYTF. CDR3 bases: TGCGCCAGCAGACAGAACCCGGGACAGGGACTCTATGGCTACACCTTC.